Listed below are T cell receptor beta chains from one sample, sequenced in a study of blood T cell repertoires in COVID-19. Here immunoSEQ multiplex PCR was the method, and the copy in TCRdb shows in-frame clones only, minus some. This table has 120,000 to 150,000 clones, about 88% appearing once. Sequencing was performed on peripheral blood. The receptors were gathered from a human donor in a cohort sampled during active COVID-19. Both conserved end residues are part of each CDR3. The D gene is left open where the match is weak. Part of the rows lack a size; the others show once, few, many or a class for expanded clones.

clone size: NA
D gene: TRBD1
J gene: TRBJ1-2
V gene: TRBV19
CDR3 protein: CATRTGVEGNYGYTF
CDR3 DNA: TGTGCCACCCGGACAGGGGTTGAGGGAAACTATGGCTACACCTTC

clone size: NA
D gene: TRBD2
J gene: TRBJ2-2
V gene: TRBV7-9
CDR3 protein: CASSPSSGRADTGELFF
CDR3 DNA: TGTGCCAGCAGCCCGTCTAGCGGGAGGGCCGACACCGGGGAGCTGTTTTTT

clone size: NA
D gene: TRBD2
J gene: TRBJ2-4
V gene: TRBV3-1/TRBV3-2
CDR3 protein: CASSRLAGQNIQYF
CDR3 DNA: TGTGCCAGCAGCCGTTTAGCGGGCCAAAACATTCAGTACTTC

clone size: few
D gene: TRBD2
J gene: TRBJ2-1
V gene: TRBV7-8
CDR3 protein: CASSSYLREGEQFF
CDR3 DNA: TGTGCCAGCAGCTCCTATTTGCGGGAGGGGGAGCAGTTCTTC

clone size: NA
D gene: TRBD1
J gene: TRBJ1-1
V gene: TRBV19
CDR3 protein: CASGTGHNTEAFF
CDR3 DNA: TGTGCCAGCGGGACAGGGCATAACACTGAAGCTTTCTTT

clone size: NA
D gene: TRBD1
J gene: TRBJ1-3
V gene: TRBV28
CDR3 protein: CASSPTWTGDGNTIYF
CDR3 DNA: TGTGCCAGCAGTCCAACCTGGACAGGGGATGGAAACACCATATATTTT

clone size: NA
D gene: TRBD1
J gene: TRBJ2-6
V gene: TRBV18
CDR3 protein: CASSAGDRWYGANVLTF
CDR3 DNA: TGTGCCAGCTCCGCCGGGGACAGGTGGTATGGGGCCAACGTCCTGACTTTC

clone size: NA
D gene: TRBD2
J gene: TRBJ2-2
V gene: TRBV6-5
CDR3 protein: CASRGTSVNTGELFF
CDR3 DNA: TGTGCCAGCAGAGGGACTAGCGTCAACACCGGGGAGCTGTTTTTT

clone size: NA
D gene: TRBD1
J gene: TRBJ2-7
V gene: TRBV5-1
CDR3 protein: CASSLVGTGTEQYF
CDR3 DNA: TGCGCCAGCAGCTTGGTAGGGACAGGGACCGAGCAGTACTTC

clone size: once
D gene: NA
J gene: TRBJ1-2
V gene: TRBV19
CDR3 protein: CASSTGSTGDYGYTF
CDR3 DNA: TGTGCCAGTAGTACGGGCTCGACAGGAGATTATGGCTACACCTTC

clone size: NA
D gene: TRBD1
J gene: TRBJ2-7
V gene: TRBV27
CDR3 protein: CASQQGGVHEQYF
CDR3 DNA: TGTGCCAGTCAACAGGGGGGAGTTCACGAGCAGTACTTC

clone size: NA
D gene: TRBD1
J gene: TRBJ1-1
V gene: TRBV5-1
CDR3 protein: CASSRGTGTNTEAFF
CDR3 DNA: TGCGCCAGCAGCCGCGGGACAGGGACAAACACTGAAGCTTTCTTT

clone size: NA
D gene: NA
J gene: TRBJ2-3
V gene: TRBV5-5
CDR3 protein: CASSFVAERDTQYF
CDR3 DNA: TGTGCCAGCAGCTTTGTAGCGGAAAGGGATACGCAGTATTTT

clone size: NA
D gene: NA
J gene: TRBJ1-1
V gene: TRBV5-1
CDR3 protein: CASSFGSEAFF
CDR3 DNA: TGCGCCAGCAGCTTTGGGAGTGAAGCTTTCTTT

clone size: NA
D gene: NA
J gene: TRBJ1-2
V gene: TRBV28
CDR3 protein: CASSFSTVYGYTF
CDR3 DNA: TGTGCCAGCAGCTTCTCGACTGTCTATGGCTACACCTTC

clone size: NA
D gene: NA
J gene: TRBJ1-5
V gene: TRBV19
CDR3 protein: CASSIGGRGYQPQHF
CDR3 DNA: TGTGCCAGTAGTATAGGGGGGAGGGGGTACCAGCCCCAGCATTTT

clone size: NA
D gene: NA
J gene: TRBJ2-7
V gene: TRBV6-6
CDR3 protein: CASSYTGRHPYEQYF
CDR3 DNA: TGTGCCAGCAGTTACACAGGGAGACACCCCTACGAGCAGTACTTC

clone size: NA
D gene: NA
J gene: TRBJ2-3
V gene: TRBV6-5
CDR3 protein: CASKPRVGRDTQYF
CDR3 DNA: TGTGCCAGCAAGCCTAGAGTGGGGCGGGATACGCAGTATTTT

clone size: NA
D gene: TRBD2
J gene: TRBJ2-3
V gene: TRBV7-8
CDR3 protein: CASSLNPGTSGIGTQYF
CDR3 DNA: TGTGCCAGCAGCTTAAACCCCGGGACTAGCGGGATAGGTACGCAGTATTTT

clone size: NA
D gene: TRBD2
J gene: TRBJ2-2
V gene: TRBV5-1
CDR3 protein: CASSSAPGGDANTGELFF
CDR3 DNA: TGCGCCAGCAGCTCAGCTCCCGGGGGGGACGCGAACACCGGGGAGCTGTTTTTT

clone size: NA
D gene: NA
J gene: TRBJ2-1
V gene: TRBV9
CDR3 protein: CASSVGPPPYNEQFF
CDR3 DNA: TGTGCCAGCAGCGTTGGGCCTCCTCCCTACAATGAGCAGTTCTTC

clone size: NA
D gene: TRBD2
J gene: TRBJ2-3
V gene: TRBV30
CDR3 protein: CALIRRGSTDTQYF
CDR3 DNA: TGTGCCCTCATAAGGCGGGGGAGCACAGATACGCAGTATTTT

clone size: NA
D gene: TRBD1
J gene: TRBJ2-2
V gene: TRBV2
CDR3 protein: CARELRDRGPGELFF
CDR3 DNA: TGTGCCAGGGAACTCCGGGACAGGGGTCCCGGGGAGCTGTTTTTT

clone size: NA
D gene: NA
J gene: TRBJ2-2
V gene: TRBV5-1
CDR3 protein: CASSLAQGGTGELFF
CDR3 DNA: TGCGCCAGCAGCTTGGCCCAAGGGGGCACCGGGGAGCTGTTTTTT

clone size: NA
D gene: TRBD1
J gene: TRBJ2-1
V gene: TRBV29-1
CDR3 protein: CSVDRGIPGYEQFF
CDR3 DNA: TGCAGCGTTGACAGGGGGATTCCCGGGTATGAGCAGTTCTTC

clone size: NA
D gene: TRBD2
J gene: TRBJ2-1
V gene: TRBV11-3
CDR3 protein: CASSSLTSGRANEQFF
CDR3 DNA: TGTGCCAGCAGTTCCTTGACTAGCGGGAGGGCGAATGAGCAGTTCTTC

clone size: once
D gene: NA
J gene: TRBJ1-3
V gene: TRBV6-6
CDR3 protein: CASSPGPGGNTIYF
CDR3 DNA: TGTGCCAGCAGCCCCGGCCCGGGAGGAAACACCATATATTTT

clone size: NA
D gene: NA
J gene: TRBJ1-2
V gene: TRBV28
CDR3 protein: CASSPTSNPGYTF
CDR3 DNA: TGTGCCAGCAGTCCAACCTCTAATCCAGGCTACACCTTC

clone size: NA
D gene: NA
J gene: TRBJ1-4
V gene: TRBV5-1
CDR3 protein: CASSQGVKDEKLFF
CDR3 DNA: TGCGCCAGCAGCCAAGGAGTGAAGGATGAAAAACTGTTTTTT

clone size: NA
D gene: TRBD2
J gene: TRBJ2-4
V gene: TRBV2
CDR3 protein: CASSLAGGGKNIQYF
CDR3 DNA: TGTGCCAGCAGTTTAGCGGGGGGTGGCAAAAACATTCAGTACTTC

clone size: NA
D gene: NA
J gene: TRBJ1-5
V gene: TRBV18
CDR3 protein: CASSPPNSGYQPQHF
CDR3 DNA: TGTGCCAGCTCACCCCCGAACAGCGGGTATCAGCCCCAGCATTTT

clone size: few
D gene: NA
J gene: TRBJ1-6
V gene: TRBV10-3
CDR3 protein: CAISGAGSHYNSPLHF
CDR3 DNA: TGTGCCATCAGTGGCGCGGGGAGTCACTATAATTCACCCCTCCACTTT

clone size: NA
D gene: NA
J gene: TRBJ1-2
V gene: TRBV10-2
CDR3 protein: CASSSGASYGYTF
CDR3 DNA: TGCGCCAGCAGTTCTGGGGCAAGCTATGGCTACACCTTC

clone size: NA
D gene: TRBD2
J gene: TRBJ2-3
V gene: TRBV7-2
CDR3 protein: CASRTVSSGMADTQYF
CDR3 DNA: TGTGCCAGCAGGACGGTGTCTAGCGGGATGGCCGATACGCAGTATTTT

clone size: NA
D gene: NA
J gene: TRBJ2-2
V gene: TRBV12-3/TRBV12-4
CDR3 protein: CASTPSPPGELFF
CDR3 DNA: TGTGCCAGCACCCCCTCCCCCCCCGGGGAGCTGTTTTTT

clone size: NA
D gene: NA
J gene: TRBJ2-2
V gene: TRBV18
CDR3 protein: CASSASNTGELFF
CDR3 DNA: TGTGCCAGCTCAGCGTCGAACACCGGGGAGCTGTTTTTT

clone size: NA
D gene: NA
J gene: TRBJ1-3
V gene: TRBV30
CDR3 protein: CAWNNAKRGSGNTIYF
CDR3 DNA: TGTGCCTGGAACAACGCTAAAAGGGGGTCTGGAAACACCATATATTTT

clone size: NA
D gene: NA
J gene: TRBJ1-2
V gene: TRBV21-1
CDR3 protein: CASSKQGREGYTF
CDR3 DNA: TGTGCCAGCAGCAAACAGGGAAGGGAAGGCTACACCTTC

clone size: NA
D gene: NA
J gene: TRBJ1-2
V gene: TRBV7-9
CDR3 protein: CASRIQEHYGYTF
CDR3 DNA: TGTGCCAGCAGGATACAGGAACACTATGGCTACACCTTC

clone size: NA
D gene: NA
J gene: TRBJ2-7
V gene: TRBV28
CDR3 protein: CASSLRRQSYEQYF
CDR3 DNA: TGTGCCAGCAGTCTTCGGAGGCAATCTTACGAGCAGTACTTC

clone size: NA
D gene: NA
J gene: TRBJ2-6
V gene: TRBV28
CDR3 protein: CASSPGGANVLTF
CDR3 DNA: TGTGCCAGCAGTCCCGGGGGGGCCAACGTCCTGACTTTC